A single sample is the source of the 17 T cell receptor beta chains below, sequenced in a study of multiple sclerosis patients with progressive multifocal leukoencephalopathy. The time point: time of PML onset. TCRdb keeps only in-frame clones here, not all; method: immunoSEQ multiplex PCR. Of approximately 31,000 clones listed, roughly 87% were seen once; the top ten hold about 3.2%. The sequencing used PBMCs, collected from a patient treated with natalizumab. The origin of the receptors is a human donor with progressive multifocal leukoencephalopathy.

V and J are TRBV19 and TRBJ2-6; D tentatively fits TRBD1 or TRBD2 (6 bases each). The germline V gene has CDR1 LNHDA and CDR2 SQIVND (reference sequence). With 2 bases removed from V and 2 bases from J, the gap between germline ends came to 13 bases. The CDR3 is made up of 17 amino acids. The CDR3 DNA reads TGTGCCAGTAGTATACGAACAGGGAGGACTGGGGCCAACGTCCTGACTTTC. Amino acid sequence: CASSIRTGRTGANVLTF.

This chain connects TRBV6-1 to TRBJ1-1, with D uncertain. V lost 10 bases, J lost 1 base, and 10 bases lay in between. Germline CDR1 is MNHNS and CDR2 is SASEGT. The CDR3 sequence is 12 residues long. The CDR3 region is CATRPANTEAFF. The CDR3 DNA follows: TGTGCCACGCGACCAGCGAACACTGAAGCTTTCTTT.

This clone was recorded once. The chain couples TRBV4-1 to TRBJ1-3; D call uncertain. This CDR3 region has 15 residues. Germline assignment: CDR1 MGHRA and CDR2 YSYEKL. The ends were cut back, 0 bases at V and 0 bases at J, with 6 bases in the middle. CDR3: CASSQESTSGNTIYF. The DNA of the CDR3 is TGCGCCAGCAGCCAAGAATCGACCTCTGGAAACACCATATATTTT.

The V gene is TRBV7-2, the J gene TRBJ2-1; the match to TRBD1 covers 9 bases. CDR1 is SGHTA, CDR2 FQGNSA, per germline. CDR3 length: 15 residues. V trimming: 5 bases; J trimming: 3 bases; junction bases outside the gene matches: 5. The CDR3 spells CASSLDRGGYNEQFF. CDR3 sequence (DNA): TGTGCCAGCAGCCTGGACAGGGGCGGCTACAATGAGCAGTTCTTC.

The CDR3 loop is CSVARSGANVLTF. The CDR3 region has the DNA TGCAGCGTTGCCCGCTCTGGGGCCAACGTCCTGACTTTC. The rearrangement joins TRBV29-1 to TRBJ2-6; D ambiguous. The CDR3 is made up of 13 amino acids. V gave up 4 bases and J gave up 0 bases, with 4 bases separating them. Germline CDR1 reads SQVTM; CDR2 reads ANQGSEA.

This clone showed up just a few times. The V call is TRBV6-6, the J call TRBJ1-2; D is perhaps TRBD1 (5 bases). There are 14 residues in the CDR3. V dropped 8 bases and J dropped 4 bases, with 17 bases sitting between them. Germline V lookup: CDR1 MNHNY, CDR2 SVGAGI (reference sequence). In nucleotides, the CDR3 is TGTGCCAGCGGGGATAGGGGACGGGGCTATGGCTACACCTTC. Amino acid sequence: CASGDRGRGYGYTF.

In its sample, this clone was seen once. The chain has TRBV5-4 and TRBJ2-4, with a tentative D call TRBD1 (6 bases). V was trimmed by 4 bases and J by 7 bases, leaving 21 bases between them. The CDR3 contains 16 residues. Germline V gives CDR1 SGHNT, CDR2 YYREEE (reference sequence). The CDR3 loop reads CASSPVDRTSGNIQYF. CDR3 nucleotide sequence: TGTGCCAGCAGCCCAGTCGACAGGACCAGTGGGAACATTCAGTACTTC.

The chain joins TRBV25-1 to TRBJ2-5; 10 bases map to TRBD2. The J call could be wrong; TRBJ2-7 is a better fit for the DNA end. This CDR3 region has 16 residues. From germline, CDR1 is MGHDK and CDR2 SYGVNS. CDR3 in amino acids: CARGEREGGGVYEQYF. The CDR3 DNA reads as TGTGCCAGAGGGGAGCGGGAGGGAGGAGGAGTCTACGAGCAGTACTTC.

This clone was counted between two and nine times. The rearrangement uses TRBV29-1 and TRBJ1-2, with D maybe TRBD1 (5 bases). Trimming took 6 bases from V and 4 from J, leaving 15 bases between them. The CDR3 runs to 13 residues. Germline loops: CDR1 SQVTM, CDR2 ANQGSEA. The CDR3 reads CSVGVGRTYGYTF. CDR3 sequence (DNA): TGCAGCGTGGGGGTGGGACGGACCTATGGCTACACCTTC.

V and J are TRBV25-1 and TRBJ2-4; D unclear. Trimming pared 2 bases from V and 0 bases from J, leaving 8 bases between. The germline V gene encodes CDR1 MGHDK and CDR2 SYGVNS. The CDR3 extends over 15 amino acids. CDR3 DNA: TGTGCCAGCAGTGAAGGGTCCCTAGCCAAAAACATTCAGTACTTC. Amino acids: CASSEGSLAKNIQYF.

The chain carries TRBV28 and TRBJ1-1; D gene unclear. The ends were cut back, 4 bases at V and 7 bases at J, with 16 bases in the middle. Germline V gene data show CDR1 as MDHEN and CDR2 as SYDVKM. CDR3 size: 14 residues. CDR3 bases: TGTGCCAGCAGTTACGTTAACCAGGCTGGTGAAGCTTTCTTT. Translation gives CASSYVNQAGEAFF.

The CDR3 DNA sequence: TGTGCCAGCAGCCAGGGATCGAGTAGCAATCAGCCCCAGCATTTT. Residues: CASSQGSSSNQPQHF. J is TRBJ1-5 and V is TRBV7-2; maybe TRBD1 (5 bases). CDR3 length equals 15 residues. V lost 5 bases, J lost 0 bases, and 11 bases lay in between. In germline, CDR1 is SGHTA, CDR2 FQGNSA.

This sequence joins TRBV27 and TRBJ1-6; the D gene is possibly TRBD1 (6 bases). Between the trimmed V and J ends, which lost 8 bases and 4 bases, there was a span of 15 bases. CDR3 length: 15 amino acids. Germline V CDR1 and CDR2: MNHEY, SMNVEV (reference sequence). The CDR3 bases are TGTGCCAGCCATACCGGGGGACAATATAATTCACCCCTCCACTTT. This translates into CASHTGGQYNSPLHF.

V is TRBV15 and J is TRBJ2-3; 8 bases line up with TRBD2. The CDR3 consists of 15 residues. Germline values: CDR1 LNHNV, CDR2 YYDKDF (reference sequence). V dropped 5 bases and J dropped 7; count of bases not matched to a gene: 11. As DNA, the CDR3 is TGTGCCACCAGCCGAGCGGGAGAGCGCGTCCATACGCAGTATTTT. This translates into CATSRAGERVHTQYF.

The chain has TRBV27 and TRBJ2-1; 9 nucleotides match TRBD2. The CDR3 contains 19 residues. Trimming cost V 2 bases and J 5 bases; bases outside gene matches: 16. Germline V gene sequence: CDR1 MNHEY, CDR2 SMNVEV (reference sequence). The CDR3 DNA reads TGTGCCAGCAGTTTAGTCCACGAGTGGGGTAGCGGGAGTAACAATGAGCAGTTCTTC. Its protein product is CASSLVHEWGSGSNNEQFF.

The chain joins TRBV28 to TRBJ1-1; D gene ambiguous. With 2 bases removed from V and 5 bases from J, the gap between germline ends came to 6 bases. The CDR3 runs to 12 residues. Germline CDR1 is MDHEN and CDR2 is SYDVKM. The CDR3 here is CASSLGRTEAFF. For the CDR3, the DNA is TGTGCCAGCAGTTTAGGACGGACTGAAGCTTTCTTT.

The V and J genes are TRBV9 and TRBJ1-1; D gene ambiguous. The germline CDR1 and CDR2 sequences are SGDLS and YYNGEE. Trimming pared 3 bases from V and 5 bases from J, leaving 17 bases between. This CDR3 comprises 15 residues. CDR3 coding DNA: TGTGCCAGCAGCGCCCCCGTGAACACGGGAACTGAAGCTTTCTTT. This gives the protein CASSAPVNTGTEAFF.